The 3 T cell receptor beta chains below come from one sample, sequenced in a study of T cells expressing NK-cell markers. Reanalyzing the 5' RACE reads, TCRdb keeps one entry per CDR3 protein, without DNA. This sample's table has 400,000 to 450,000 distinct CDR3 sequences. Sequences were obtained from blood T cells: a sorted CD56 or NKG2C T cell subset, CD4+ or CD8+ T cells, or bulk PBMC T cells (not recorded which). The receptors shown here come from a woman aged 18-70 years in good health.

The chain is built from TRBV7-8 and TRBJ1-6; lacking DNA, the TRBD1 call made by TCRdb goes unchecked. The length of the CDR3 is 14 residues. CDR1 and CDR2 from the germline V gene are SGHVS and FQNEAQ. The CDR3 spells CATSRGSYNSPLHF.

This rearrangement joins TRBV5-1 to TRBJ1-2. The CDR3 length is 12 residues. The germline V gene has CDR1 SGHRS and CDR2 YFSETQ. CDR3 region: CASSSPNYGYTF.

V usage is TRBV20-1 and J usage is TRBJ2-3. The CDR3 has 14 amino acids. Germline V CDR1 and CDR2: DFQATT, SNEGSKA (reference sequence). The CDR3 sequence is CSASVASGRDTQYF.